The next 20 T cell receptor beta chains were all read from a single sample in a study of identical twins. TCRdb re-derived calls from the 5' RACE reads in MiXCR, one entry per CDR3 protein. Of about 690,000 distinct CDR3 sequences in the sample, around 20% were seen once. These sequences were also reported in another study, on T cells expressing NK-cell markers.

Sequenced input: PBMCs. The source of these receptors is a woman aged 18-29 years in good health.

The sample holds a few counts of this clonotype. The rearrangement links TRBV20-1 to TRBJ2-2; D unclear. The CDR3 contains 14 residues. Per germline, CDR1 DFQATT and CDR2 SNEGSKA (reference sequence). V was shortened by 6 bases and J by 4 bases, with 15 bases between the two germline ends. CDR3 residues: CSARKASGTGELFF. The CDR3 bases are TGCAGTGCGAGGAAGGCGTCAGGCACCGGGGAGCTGTTTTTT.

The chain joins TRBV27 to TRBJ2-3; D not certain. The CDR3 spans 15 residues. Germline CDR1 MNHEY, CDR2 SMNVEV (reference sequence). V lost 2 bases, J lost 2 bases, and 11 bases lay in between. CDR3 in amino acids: CASSLMPKNTDTQYF. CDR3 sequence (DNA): TGTGCCAGCAGTTTAATGCCTAAAAACACAGATACGCAGTATTTT.

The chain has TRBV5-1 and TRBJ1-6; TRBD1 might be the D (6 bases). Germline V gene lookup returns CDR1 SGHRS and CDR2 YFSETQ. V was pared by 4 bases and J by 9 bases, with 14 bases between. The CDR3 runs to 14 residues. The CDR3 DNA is TGCGCCAGCAGCACGACAGGAAGAAGTTCACCCCTCCACTTT. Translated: CASSTTGRSSPLHF.

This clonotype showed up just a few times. CDR3 sequence: CASSDPSVGTDTQYF. Here the CDR3 DNA reads TGCGCCAGCAGTGACCCTTCGGTTGGCACAGATACGCAGTATTTT. The rearrangement links TRBV10-1 to TRBJ2-3, with unresolved D. Trimming pared 3 bases from V and 1 base from J, leaving 11 bases between. CDR3 size: 15 residues. Germline V gene data show CDR1 as WNHNN and CDR2 as SYGVQD (reference sequence).

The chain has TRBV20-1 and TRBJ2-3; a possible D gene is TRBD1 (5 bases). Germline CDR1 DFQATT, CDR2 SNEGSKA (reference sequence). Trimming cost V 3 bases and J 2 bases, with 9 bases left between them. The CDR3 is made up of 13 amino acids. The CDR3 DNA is TGCAGTGCTAGGACAGCCTCCACAGATACGCAGTATTTT. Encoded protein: CSARTASTDTQYF.

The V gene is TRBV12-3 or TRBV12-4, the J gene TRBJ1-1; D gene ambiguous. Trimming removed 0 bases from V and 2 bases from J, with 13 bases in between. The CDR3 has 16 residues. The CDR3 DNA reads TGTGCCAGCAGTTTAGCAGGAGCTAGGGTAAACACTGAAGCTTTCTTT. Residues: CASSLAGARVNTEAFF.

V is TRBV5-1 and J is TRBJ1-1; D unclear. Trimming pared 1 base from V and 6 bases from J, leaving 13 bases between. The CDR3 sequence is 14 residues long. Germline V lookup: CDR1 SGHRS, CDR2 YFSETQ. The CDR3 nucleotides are TGCGCCAGCAGCTTGACGGGAAGTAGAGCTGAAGCTTTCTTT. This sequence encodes CASSLTGSRAEAFF.

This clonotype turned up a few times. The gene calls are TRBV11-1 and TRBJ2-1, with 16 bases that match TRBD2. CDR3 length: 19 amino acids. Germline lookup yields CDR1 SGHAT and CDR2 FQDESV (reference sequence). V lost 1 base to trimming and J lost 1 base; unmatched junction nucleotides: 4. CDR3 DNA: TGTGCCAGCAGCTTAGAGGGGACTAGCGGGGGGGTATCCTACAATGAGCAGTTCTTC. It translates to CASSLEGTSGGVSYNEQFF. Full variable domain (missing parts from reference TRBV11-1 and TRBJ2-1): EAEVAQSPRYKITEKSQAVAFWCDPISGHATLYWYRQILGQGPELLVQFQDESVVDDSQLPKDRFSAERLKGVDSTLKIQPAELGDSAMYLCASSLEGTSGGVSYNEQFFGPGTRLTVL.

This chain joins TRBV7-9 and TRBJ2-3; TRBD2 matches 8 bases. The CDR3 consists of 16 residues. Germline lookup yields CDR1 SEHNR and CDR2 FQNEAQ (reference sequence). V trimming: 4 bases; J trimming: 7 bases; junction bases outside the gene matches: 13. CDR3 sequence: CASSYISGAGANTQYF. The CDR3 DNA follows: TGTGCCAGCAGCTATATTTCGGGAGCGGGAGCGAATACGCAGTATTTT.

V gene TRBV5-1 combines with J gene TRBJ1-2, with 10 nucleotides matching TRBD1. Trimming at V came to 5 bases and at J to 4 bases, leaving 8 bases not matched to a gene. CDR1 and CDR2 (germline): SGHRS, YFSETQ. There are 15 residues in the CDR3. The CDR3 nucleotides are TGCGCCAGCAGTGCCGTGGGACAGGGGCTCTATGGCTACACCTTC. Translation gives CASSAVGQGLYGYTF.

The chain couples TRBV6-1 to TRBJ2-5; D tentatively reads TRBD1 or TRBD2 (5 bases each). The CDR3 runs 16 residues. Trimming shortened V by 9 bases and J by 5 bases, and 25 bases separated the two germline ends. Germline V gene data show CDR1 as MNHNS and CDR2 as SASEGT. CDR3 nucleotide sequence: TGTGCCAGTTCCCGTTCAGGGACCCCTCATAGGGAGACCCAGTACTTC. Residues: CASSRSGTPHRETQYF.

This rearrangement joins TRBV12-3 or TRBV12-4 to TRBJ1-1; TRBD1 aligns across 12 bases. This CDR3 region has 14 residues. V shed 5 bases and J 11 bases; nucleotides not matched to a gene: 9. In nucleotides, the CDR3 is TGTGCCAGCAGTCAAAACCGGGACAGGGGGCTTGCTTTCTTT. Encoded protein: CASSQNRDRGLAFF.

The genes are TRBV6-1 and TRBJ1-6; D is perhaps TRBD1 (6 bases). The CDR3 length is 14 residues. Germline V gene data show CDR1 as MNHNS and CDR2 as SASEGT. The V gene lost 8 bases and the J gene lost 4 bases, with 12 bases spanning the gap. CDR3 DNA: TGTGCCAGCGTGCCAGGGGAGTATAATTCACCCCTCCACTTT. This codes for CASVPGEYNSPLHF.

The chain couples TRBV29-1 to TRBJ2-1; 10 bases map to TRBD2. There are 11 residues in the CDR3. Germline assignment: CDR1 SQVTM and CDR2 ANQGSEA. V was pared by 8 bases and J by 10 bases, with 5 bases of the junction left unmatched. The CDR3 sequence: CSLKRGGEQFF. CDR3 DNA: TGCAGCCTAAAGCGGGGGGGGGAGCAGTTCTTC.

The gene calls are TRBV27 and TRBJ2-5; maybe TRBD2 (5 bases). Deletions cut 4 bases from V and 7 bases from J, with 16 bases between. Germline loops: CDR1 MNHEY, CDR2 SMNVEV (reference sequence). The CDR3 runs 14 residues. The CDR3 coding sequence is TGTGCCAGCAGTTACGGCCGGGAAGTCGGGACCCAGTACTTC. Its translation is CASSYGREVGTQYF.

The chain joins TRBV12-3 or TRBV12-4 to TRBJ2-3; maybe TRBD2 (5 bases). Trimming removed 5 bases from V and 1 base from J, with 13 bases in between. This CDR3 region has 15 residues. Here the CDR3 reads CASSLQLARTDTQYF. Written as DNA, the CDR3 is TGTGCCAGCAGTCTCCAGCTAGCCCGCACAGATACGCAGTATTTT.

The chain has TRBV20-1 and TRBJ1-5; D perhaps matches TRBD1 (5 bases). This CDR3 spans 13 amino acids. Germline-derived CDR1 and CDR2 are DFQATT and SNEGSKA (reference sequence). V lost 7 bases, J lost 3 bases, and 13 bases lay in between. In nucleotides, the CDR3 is TGCAGTGTCGCCGGGACTTCCAATCAGCCCCAGCATTTT. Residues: CSVAGTSNQPQHF.

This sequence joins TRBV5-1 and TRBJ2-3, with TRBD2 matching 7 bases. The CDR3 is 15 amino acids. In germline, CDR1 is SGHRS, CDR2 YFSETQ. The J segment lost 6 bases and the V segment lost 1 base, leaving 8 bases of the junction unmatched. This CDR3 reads CASSLRTSARDTQYF. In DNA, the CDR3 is TGCGCCAGCAGCTTGCGCACTAGCGCTCGGGATACGCAGTATTTT.

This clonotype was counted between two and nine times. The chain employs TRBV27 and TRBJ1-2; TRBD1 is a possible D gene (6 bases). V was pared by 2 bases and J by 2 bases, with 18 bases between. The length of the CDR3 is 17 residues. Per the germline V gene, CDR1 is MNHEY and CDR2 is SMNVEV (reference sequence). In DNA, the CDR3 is TGTGCCAGCAGTTTAACCCCTAGGAGGGGGACCAACTATGGCTACACCTTC. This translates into CASSLTPRRGTNYGYTF.

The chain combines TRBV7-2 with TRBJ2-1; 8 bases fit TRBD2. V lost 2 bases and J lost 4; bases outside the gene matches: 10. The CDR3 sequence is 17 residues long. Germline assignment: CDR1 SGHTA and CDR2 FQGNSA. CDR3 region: CASSLLSGTRLYNEQFF. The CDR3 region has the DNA TGTGCCAGCAGCTTATTATCCGGGACTAGACTTTACAATGAGCAGTTCTTC.